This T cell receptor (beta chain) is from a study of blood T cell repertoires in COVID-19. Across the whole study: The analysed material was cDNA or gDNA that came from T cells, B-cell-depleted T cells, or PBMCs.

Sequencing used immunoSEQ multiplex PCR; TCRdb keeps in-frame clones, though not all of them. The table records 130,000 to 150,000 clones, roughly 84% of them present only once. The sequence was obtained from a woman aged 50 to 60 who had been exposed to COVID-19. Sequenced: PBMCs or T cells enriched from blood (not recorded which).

The CDR3 spells CASSLEGRGGNTIYF. The CDR3 DNA follows: TGTGCCAGCAGCTTGGAAGGCAGGGGTGGAAACACCATATATTTT. The genes are TRBV5-6 and TRBJ1-3, with D maybe TRBD1 (6 bases). Germline CDR1 and CDR2: SGHDT and YYEEEE. The CDR3 totals 15 residues. Between the trimmed V and J ends, which lost 0 bases and 3 bases, there was a span of 10 bases.